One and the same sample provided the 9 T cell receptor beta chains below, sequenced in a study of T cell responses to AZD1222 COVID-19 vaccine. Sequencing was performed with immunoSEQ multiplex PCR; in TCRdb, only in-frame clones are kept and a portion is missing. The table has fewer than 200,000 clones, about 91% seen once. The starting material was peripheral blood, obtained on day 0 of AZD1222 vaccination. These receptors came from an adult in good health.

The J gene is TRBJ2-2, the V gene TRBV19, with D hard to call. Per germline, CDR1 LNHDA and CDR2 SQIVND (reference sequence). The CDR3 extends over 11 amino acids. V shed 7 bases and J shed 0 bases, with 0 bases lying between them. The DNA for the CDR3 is TGTGCCAGTACGAACACCGGGGAGCTGTTTTTT. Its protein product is CASTNTGELFF.

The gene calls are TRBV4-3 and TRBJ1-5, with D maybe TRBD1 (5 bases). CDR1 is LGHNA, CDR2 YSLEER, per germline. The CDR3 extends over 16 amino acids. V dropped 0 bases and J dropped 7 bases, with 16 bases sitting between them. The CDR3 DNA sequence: TGCGCCAGCAGCCAAGATAGGATCGTCAGGGTCCAGCCCCAGCATTTT. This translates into CASSQDRIVRVQPQHF.

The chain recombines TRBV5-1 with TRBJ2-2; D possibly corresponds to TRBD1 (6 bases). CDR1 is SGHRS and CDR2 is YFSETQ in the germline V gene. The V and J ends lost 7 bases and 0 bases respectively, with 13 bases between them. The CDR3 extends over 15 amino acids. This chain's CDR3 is CASRSGTPNTGELFF. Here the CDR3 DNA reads TGCGCCAGCCGCTCCGGGACACCGAACACCGGGGAGCTGTTTTTT.

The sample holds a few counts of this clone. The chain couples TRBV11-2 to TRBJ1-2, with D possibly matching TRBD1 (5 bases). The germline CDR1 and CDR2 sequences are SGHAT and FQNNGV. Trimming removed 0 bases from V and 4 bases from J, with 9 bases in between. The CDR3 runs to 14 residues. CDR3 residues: CASSLEPGVYGYTF. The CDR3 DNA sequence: TGTGCCAGCAGCTTAGAGCCGGGGGTCTATGGCTACACCTTC. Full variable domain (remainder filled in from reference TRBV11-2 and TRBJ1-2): EAGVAQSPRYKIIEKRQSVAFWCNPISGHATLYWYQQILGQGPKLLIQFQNNGVVDDSQLPKDRFSAERLKGVDSTLKIQPAKLEDSAVYLCASSLEPGVYGYTFGSGTRLTVV.

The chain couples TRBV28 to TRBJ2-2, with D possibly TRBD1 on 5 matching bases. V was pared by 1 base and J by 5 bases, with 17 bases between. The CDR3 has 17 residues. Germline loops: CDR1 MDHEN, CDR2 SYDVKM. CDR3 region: CASSLLAGPGRTGELFF. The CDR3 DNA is TGTGCCAGCAGTTTATTGGCAGGGCCTGGCAGGACCGGGGAGCTGTTTTTT.

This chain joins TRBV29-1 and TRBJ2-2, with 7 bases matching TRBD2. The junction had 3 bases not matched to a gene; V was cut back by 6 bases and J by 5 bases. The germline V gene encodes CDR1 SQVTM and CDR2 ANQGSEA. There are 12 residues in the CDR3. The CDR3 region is CSVPRETGELFF. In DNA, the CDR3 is TGCAGCGTCCCGCGGGAGACCGGGGAGCTGTTTTTT.

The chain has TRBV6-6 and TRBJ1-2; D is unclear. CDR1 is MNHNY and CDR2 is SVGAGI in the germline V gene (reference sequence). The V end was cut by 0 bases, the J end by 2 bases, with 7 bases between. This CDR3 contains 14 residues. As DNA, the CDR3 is TGTGCCAGCAGTTACTCGTCGGCGAACTATGGCTACACCTTC. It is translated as CASSYSSANYGYTF.

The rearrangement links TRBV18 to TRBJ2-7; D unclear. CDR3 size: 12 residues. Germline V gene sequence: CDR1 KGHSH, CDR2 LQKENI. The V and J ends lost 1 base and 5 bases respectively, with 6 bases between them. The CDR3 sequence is CASSPRQDEQYF. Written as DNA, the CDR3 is TGTGCCAGCTCACCACGCCAGGACGAGCAGTACTTC. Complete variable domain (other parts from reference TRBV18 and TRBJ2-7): NAGVMQNPRHLVRRRGQEARLRCSPMKGHSHVYWYRQLPEEGLKFMVYLQKENIIDESGMPKERFSAEFPKEGPSILRIQQVVRGDSAAYFCASSPRQDEQYFGPGTRLTVT.

CDR3 sequence reads: CASSEGTGDSVSYEQYF. The DNA for the CDR3 is TGTGCCAGTAGTGAAGGGACAGGGGATTCCGTCTCCTACGAGCAGTACTTC. The rearrangement uses TRBV19 and TRBJ2-7, with 10 bases that match TRBD1. The V gene end was trimmed by 5 bases and the J gene end by 0 bases; junction bases not matched to a gene: 10. The CDR3 totals 17 residues. Germline values: CDR1 LNHDA, CDR2 SQIVND (reference sequence).